These 15 T cell receptor beta chains were sequenced from one sample in a study of T cell responses to AZD1222 COVID-19 vaccine. TCRdb keeps only in-frame clones here, not all; method: immunoSEQ multiplex PCR. The repertoire holds 110,000 or so clones, with around 89% as singletons. This sample comprised peripheral blood, obtained 28 days after the second AZD1222 dose. The receptors come from an adult who received the AZD1222 COVID-19 vaccine.

The V gene is TRBV5-6, the J gene TRBJ2-1; D is unclear. Germline values: CDR1 SGHDT, CDR2 YYEEEE. V lost 4 bases and J lost 7, with 6 bases in between. The CDR3 runs to 11 residues. This CDR3 is CASSKGNEQFF. CDR3 in DNA: TGTGCCAGCAGCAAGGGTAATGAGCAGTTCTTC.

This chain links TRBV2 with TRBJ1-5; D unclear. Deletions cut 2 bases from V and 9 bases from J, with 5 bases between. The germline V gene encodes CDR1 SNHLY and CDR2 FYNNEI. The CDR3 totals 11 residues. CDR3 DNA sequence: TGTGCCAGCAGTGAACCTGGGCCCCAGCATTTT. This translates into CASSEPGPQHF.

V and J are TRBV6-5 and TRBJ2-5, with 9 nucleotides matching TRBD2. This CDR3 region has 15 residues. The V gene's germline CDR1 is MNHEY and CDR2 SVGAGI. V trimming: 2 bases; J trimming: 2 bases; junction bases outside the gene matches: 3. CDR3 sequence reads: CASSYGGRGQETQYF. In nucleotides, the CDR3 is TGTGCCAGCAGTTACGGCGGGAGGGGTCAAGAGACCCAGTACTTC.

The CDR3 nucleotides read TGTGCCAGCAGCCCCTTCCACTCGGGGGTCTCCGAGACCCAGTACTTC. Translated: CASSPFHSGVSETQYF. The V call is TRBV3-1 (or the pseudogene TRBV3-2), the J call TRBJ2-5; D possibly corresponds to TRBD2 (6 bases). This CDR3 is built from 16 residues. Germline V gene data show CDR1 as LGHDT and CDR2 as YNNKEL (reference sequence). V lost 4 bases and J lost 5, with 20 bases in between.

The rearrangement joins TRBV11-3 to TRBJ2-3; D uncertain. This CDR3 is 15 amino acids long. Trimming removed 5 bases at V and 0 bases at J, with 12 bases between. Germline V gene lookup returns CDR1 SGHNT and CDR2 YENEEA. In nucleotides, the CDR3 is TGTGCCAGCAGCCCGAACCGTCCCAGCACAGATACGCAGTATTTT. It specifies CASSPNRPSTDTQYF.

V usage is TRBV6-1 and J usage is TRBJ2-7; unclear D gene. CDR1 and CDR2 (germline): MNHNS, SASEGT. The CDR3 extends over 15 amino acids. V was shortened by 0 bases and J by 3 bases, with 12 bases between the two germline ends. This CDR3 is CASSEANNNLYEQYF. CDR3 DNA sequence: TGTGCCAGCAGTGAAGCAAATAACAATCTCTACGAGCAGTACTTC.

This clone was observed a few times. V usage is TRBV27 and J usage is TRBJ2-2; D remains ambiguous. The V end lost 3 bases, the J end lost 2 bases, and 4 bases lay between the germline ends. Germline V CDR1 and CDR2: MNHEY, SMNVEV (reference sequence). CDR3 length: 13 amino acids. The CDR3 sequence is CASSFSNTGELFF. As DNA, the CDR3 is TGTGCCAGCAGTTTTTCCAACACCGGGGAGCTGTTTTTT.

The chain combines TRBV6-6 with TRBJ2-7; no clear D. V dropped 1 base and J dropped 3 bases, with 4 bases sitting between them. CDR1 and CDR2 from the germline V gene are MNHNY and SVGAGI (reference sequence). The CDR3 is 12 residues long. The CDR3 bases are TGTGCCAGCAGTTACTTAATCTACGAGCAGTACTTC. This codes for CASSYLIYEQYF.

J is TRBJ1-5 and V is TRBV7-9; D ambiguous. Looked up from germline, CDR1 is SEHNR and CDR2 is FQNEAQ (reference sequence). The ends were cut back, 6 bases at V and 2 bases at J, with 17 bases in the middle. The CDR3 has 16 residues. In DNA form, the CDR3 reads TGTGCCAGCAGTTCTCTATACACTCGGGGCAATCAGCCCCAGCATTTT. This codes for CASSSLYTRGNQPQHF.

The chain couples TRBV27 to TRBJ2-1, with D possibly matching TRBD2 (5 bases). Trimming shortened V by 6 bases and J by 7 bases, and 16 bases separated the two germline ends. The CDR3 runs to 14 residues. Germline V lookup: CDR1 MNHEY, CDR2 SMNVEV (reference sequence). This chain's CDR3 is CASRLGYPGNEQFF. CDR3 coding DNA: TGTGCCAGCAGATTGGGGTACCCGGGGAATGAGCAGTTCTTC.

This chain links TRBV5-4 with TRBJ1-3; D not resolved. Germline V gene data show CDR1 as SGHNT and CDR2 as YYREEE (reference sequence). V lost 2 bases and J 0 bases, leaving 6 bases between the germline ends. This CDR3 comprises 14 residues. The CDR3 here is CASSFEASGNTIYF. The DNA for the CDR3 is TGTGCCAGCAGCTTCGAGGCCTCTGGAAACACCATATATTTT.

The chain carries TRBV5-6 and TRBJ1-1; possibly TRBD1 for D (5 bases). The V and J ends lost 1 base and 8 bases respectively, with 12 bases between them. Germline V gene sequence: CDR1 SGHDT, CDR2 YYEEEE. This CDR3 has 13 residues. The CDR3 DNA follows: TGTGCCAGCAGCTTGTTCAGGCAGGGAGAAGCTTTCTTT. Protein sequence: CASSLFRQGEAFF. The full variable domain, in which reference TRBV5-6 and TRBJ1-1 provide the parts outside the CDR3, is DAGVTQSPTHLIKTRGQQVTLRCSPKSGHDTVSWYQQALGQGPQFIFQYYEEEERQRGNFPDRFSGHQFPNYSSELNVNALLLGDSALYLCASSLFRQGEAFFGQGTRLTVV.

DNA of the CDR3: TGTGCCAGCAGCCCCTGGGGGACAGGGGTATTCGAGCAGTACTTC. Protein sequence: CASSPWGTGVFEQYF. This sequence joins TRBV3-1 (or the pseudogene TRBV3-2) and TRBJ2-7; TRBD1 matches 10 bases. V was pared by 4 bases and J by 6 bases, with 9 bases of the junction left unmatched. CDR1 and CDR2 from the germline V gene are LGHDT and YNNKEL (reference sequence). This CDR3 has 15 amino acids.

The genes are TRBV28 and TRBJ1-2; TRBD1 matches 7 bases. Per germline, CDR1 MDHEN and CDR2 SYDVKM. J lost 8 bases, V lost 6 bases, and 12 bases had no gene match. This CDR3 spans 14 amino acids. Written as DNA, the CDR3 is TGTGCCAGCAGGACGACACAGGGGCCGTCCGGCTACACCTTC. Protein sequence: CASRTTQGPSGYTF.

The chain couples TRBV10-1 to TRBJ2-1, with D perhaps matching TRBD1 (5 bases). This CDR3 contains 17 residues. The V and J ends lost 5 bases and 4 bases respectively, with 21 bases between them. CDR1 and CDR2 (germline): WNHNN, SYGVQD (reference sequence). The CDR3 nucleotides read TGCGCCAGCAGTCACAGGAAAACGGTCCCCCCGTACAATGAGCAGTTCTTC. Translated: CASSHRKTVPPYNEQFF.